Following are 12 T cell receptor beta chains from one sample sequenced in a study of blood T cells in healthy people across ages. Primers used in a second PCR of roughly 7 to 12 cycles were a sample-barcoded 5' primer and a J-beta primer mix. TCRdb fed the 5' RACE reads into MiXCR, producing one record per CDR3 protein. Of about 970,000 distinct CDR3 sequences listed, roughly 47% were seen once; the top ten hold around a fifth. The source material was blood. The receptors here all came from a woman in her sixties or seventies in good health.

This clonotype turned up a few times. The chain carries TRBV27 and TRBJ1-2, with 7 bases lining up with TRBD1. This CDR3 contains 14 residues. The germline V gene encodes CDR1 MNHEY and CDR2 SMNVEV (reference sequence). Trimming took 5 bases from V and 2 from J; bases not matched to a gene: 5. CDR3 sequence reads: CASSQTGSNYGYTF. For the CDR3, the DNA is TGTGCCAGCAGTCAGACAGGGTCGAACTATGGCTACACCTTC.

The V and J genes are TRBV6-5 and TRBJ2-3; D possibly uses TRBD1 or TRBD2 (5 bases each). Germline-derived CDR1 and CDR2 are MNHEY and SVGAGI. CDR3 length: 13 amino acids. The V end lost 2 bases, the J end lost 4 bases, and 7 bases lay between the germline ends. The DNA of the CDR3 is TGTGCCAGCAGTTACGGGACGGCAGATACGCAGTATTTT. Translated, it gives CASSYGTADTQYF.

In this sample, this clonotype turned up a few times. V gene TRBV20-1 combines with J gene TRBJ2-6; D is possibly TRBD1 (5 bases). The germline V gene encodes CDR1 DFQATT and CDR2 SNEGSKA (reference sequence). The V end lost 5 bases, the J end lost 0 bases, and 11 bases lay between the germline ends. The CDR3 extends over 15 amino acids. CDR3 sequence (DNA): TGCAGTGCTTCCCCAGGGCTCTCTGGGGCCAACGTCCTGACTTTC. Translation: CSASPGLSGANVLTF.

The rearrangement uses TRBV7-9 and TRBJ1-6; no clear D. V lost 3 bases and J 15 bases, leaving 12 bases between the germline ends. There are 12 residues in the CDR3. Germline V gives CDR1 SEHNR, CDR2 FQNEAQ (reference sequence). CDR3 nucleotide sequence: TGTGCCAGCAGCTTCCGGACGGAGAGCCTCCACTTT. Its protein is CASSFRTESLHF.

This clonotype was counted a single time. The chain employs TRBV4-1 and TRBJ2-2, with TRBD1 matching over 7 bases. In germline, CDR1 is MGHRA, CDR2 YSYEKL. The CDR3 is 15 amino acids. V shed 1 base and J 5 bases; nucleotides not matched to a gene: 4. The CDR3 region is CASSQVPRGTGELFF. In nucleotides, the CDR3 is TGCGCCAGCAGCCAAGTACCCAGGGGGACCGGGGAGCTGTTTTTT.

The CDR3 reads CATSSPRETYNEQFF. CDR3 bases: TGTGCCACCAGCTCACCCAGGGAAACCTACAATGAGCAGTTCTTC. The chain recombines TRBV15 with TRBJ2-1, with a tentative D call TRBD1 (5 bases). The CDR3 is 15 amino acids. From germline, CDR1 is LNHNV and CDR2 YYDKDF (reference sequence). Trimming cost V 5 bases and J 2 bases, with 13 bases left between them.

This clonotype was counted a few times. The CDR3 DNA reads as TGTGCCAGCAGTCATCCGGGACTAGCGTCCGAGCAGTACTTC. It is translated as CASSHPGLASEQYF. The rearrangement joins TRBV6-2 or TRBV6-3 to TRBJ2-4, with TRBD2 matching over 10 bases. Gene TRBJ2-7 matches the end of the DNA better, so the J call may be wrong. The CDR3 spans 14 residues. The V gene's germline CDR1 is MNHEY and CDR2 SVGEGT.

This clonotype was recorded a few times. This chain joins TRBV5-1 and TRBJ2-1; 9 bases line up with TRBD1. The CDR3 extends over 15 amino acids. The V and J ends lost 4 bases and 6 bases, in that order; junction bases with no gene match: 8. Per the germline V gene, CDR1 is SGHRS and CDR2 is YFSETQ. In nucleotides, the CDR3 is TGCGCCAGCAGCCCGGGACAGGGAGACTTCAATGAGCAGTTCTTC. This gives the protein CASSPGQGDFNEQFF. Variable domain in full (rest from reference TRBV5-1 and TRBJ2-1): KAGVTQTPRYLIKTRGQQVTLSCSPISGHRSVSWYQQTPGQGLQFLFEYFSETQRNKGNFPGRFSGRQFSNSRSEMNVSTLELGDSALYLCASSPGQGDFNEQFFGPGTRLTVL.

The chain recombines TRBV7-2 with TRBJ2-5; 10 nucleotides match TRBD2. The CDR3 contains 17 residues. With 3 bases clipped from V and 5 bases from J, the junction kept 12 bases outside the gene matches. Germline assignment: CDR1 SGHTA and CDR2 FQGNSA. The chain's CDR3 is CASSLALLSSGSETQYF. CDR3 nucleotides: TGTGCCAGCAGCTTGGCCCTTCTCTCTAGCGGGAGTGAGACCCAGTACTTC.

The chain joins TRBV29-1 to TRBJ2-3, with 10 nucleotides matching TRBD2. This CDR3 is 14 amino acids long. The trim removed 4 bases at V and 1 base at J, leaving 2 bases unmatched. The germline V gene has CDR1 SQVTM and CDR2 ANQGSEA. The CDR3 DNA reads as TGCAGCGTTGTAACTAGCGGGGGCACAGATACGCAGTATTTT. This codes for CSVVTSGGTDTQYF.

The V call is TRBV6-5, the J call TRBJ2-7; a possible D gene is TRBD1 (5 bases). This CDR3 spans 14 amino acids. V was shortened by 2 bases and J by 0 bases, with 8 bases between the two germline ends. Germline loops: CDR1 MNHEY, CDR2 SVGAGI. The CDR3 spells CASSYQGPSYEQYF. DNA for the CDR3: TGTGCCAGCAGTTACCAGGGCCCCTCCTACGAGCAGTACTTC.

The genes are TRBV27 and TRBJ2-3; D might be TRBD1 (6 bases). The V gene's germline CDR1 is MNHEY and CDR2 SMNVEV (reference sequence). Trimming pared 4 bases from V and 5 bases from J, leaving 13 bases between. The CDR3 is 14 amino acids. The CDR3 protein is CASSSGHLIDTQYF. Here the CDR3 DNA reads TGTGCCAGCAGTTCGGGACACCTCATAGATACGCAGTATTTT.